The rows below give T cell receptor beta chains drawn from one sample of a study of T cells in Graves' hyperthyroidism and ophthalmopathy. One entry per CDR3 protein results from TCRdb running MiXCR on the multiplex PCR reads. The sample includes approximately 400,000 distinct CDR3 sequences, 15% to 19% of them seen just once. Source material: blood. The source of these receptors is a woman aged 18-35 years with Graves' hyperthyroidism. CDR3s include the opening cysteine and the closing phenylalanine or tryptophan. D genes are given only for firm matches. Clone size is stated in some rows and not others, as once, few, many or a class when expanded.

clone_size	v_call	d_call	j_call	cdr3_nt	cdr3_aa
-	TRBV4-3	-	TRBJ1-6	TGCGCCAGCAGCCAAGACAGGAGTGATTCACCCCTCCACTTT	CASSQDRSDSPLHF
-	TRBV4-3	-	TRBJ1-4	TGCGCCAGCAGCCATTTGCCTGCAACTAATGAAAAACTGTTTTTT	CASSHLPATNEKLFF
few	TRBV4-3	-	TRBJ2-6	TGCGCCAGCAGCCAAGATCTGGCAGGGAGCCCGTCTGGGGCCAACGTCCTGACTTTC	CASSQDLAGSPSGANVLTF
-	TRBV3-1	-	TRBJ1-5	TGTGCCAGCAGCCAAGCGGGTCGGGAGGGAGGCCAGCCCCAGCATTTT	CASSQAGREGGQPQHF
-	TRBV6-2/TRBV6-3	-	TRBJ1-2	TGTGCCAGCTGCGGTCCTGGCTCTGGCTACACCTTC	CASCGPGSGYTF
-	TRBV19	-	TRBJ1-5	TGTGCCAGTAGTATACTCGGCAATCAGCCCCAGCATTTT	CASSILGNQPQHF
once	TRBV12-3/TRBV12-4	-	TRBJ1-1	TGTGCCAGCAGTCTCCTTCCCAGGGTAGAGGCTTTCTTT	CASSLLPRVEAFF
-	TRBV7-2	TRBD2	TRBJ2-3	TGTGCCAGCAGCTTAATGGGGCGGGGGGGGGCAGATACGCAGTATTTT	CASSLMGRGGADTQYF
many	TRBV18	TRBD1	TRBJ1-2	TGTGCCAGCTCACCCATGACAGGGGACTATGGCTACACCTTC	CASSPMTGDYGYTF
many	TRBV14	-	TRBJ2-5	TGTGCCAGCAGCCATATTTTTTCCGGGAGCGGAGAGACCCAGTACTTC	CASSHIFSGSGETQYF
many	TRBV18	TRBD1	TRBJ2-1	TGTGCCAGCTCACCGAGCCCCGGGAACAGGGGTGACAATGAGCAGTTCTTC	CASSPSPGNRGDNEQFF
many	TRBV11-3	TRBD1	TRBJ1-1	TGTGCCAGCAGCTCCGGGACAGCAGAAGCTTTCTTT	CASSSGTAEAFF
few	TRBV7-3	TRBD1	TRBJ2-5	TGTGCCAGCAGCCCCGGACAGGGGGTAATCGGAAAAGAGACCCAGTACTTC	CASSPGQGVIGKETQYF
-	TRBV7-8	-	TRBJ2-1	TGTGCCAGCGCCAATGATGAGCAGTTCTTC	CASANDEQFF
many	TRBV11-2	-	TRBJ1-2	TGTGCCAGCAGCTTAGCGGGGGGCGCTTCGTATGGCTACACCTTC	CASSLAGGASYGYTF
-	TRBV11-2	-	TRBJ2-5	TGTGCCAGCAGCAAAGACAGACAAGAGACCCAGTACTTC	CASSKDRQETQYF
many	TRBV27	-	TRBJ1-2	TGTGCCAGCAGTTTATGGGGGAGTGATGGCTACACCTTC	CASSLWGSDGYTF
many	TRBV27	TRBD2	TRBJ2-2	TGTGCCAGCAGTATCCGCGGGGGCACCGGGGAGCTGTTTTTT	CASSIRGGTGELFF
many	TRBV20-1	-	TRBJ1-2	TGCAGTGCTAGGGACAGAGCCCACTATGGCTACACCTTC	CSARDRAHYGYTF
many	TRBV3-2	-	TRBJ1-1	TGTGCCAGCAGCCAAGCTCAAACGAACAGGGGGATGAACACTGAAGCTTTCTTT	CASSQAQTNRGMNTEAFF
many	TRBV28	-	TRBJ1-4	TGTGCCAGCAGTAGAGTTGCAACTAATGAAAAACTGTTTTTT	CASSRVATNEKLFF
-	TRBV19	-	TRBJ2-7	TGTGCCAGTAGTATCGGGGGCCAAACGTACGAGCAGTACTTC	CASSIGGQTYEQYF
-	TRBV9	-	TRBJ2-2	TGTGCCAGCAGCGTAGACAGGGAAAGACCGAACACCGGGGAGCTGTTTTTT	CASSVDRERPNTGELFF
few	TRBV20-1	-	TRBJ2-7	TGCAGTGCTAGAGATTTGGCAGGAGTCTGGTACGAGCAGTACTTC	CSARDLAGVWYEQYF
many	TRBV20-1	TRBD2	TRBJ2-1	TGCAGTGCTAGATATAGCGGGGAGCCCTACAATGAGCAGTTCTTC	CSARYSGEPYNEQFF
many	TRBV6-2/TRBV6-3	-	TRBJ1-5	TGTGCCAGCAGTTACGGGCAGGGCAATCAGCCCCAGCATTTT	CASSYGQGNQPQHF
-	TRBV6-2/TRBV6-3	TRBD1	TRBJ2-1	TGTGCCAGCAGAAGGACAGGGACTCAGATGGAGTTCTTC	CASRRTGTQMEFF
many	TRBV20-1	TRBD2	TRBJ2-1	TGCAGTGCTAGAGATTACGCCACTAGCGTTAGCTCCTACAATGAGCAGTTCTTC	CSARDYATSVSSYNEQFF
few	TRBV5-1	-	TRBJ2-1	TGCGCCAGCAGCCCAGGAGCTTCAAATTACAATGAGCAGTTCTTC	CASSPGASNYNEQFF
many	TRBV6-1	-	TRBJ1-1	TGTGCCAGCAGGATGGACAAAAGAGGGAACACTGAAGCTTTCTTT	CASRMDKRGNTEAFF
-	TRBV27	-	TRBJ2-6	TGTGCCGACTCCGGGTCTGGGGCCAACGTCCTGACTTTC	CADSGSGANVLTF
-	TRBV7-8	-	TRBJ2-7	TGTGCCACCGCGGGTCAAGCAACCTACGAGCAGTACTTC	CATAGQATYEQYF
many	TRBV7-2	-	TRBJ2-7	TGTGCCAGCACCCTAGAGGTGGACGGCTCCTACGAGCAGTACTTC	CASTLEVDGSYEQYF
few	TRBV10-2	-	TRBJ2-7	TGCGCCAGCAGCCCGACCTTAGTCTACGAGCAGTACTTC	CASSPTLVYEQYF
many	TRBV7-2	TRBD1	TRBJ1-2	TGTGCCAGCAGCTTAGGAGGAACAGGGGGCAAGTATGGCTACACCTTC	CASSLGGTGGKYGYTF
many	TRBV20-1	-	TRBJ2-1	TGCAGTGCTAGAGATTTTAGGGGCAACAATGAGCAGTTCTTC	CSARDFRGNNEQFF
-	TRBV5-1	-	TRBJ1-2	TGCGCCAGCAGCCCCCCCCGGGGAACGCCCGACTATGGCTACACCTTC	CASSPPRGTPDYGYTF
-	TRBV15	TRBD1	TRBJ1-4	TGTGCCACCAGCAGATCGACAGGGGGGAATGAAAAACTGTTTTTT	CATSRSTGGNEKLFF
-	TRBV6-1	-	TRBJ1-2	TGTGCCAGCAGTGACCGGGACAAGAATAACTATGGCTACACCTTC	CASSDRDKNNYGYTF
many	TRBV7-9	-	TRBJ1-2	TGTGCCAGCAGCCCCCCGGAGAGCTATGGCTACACCTTC	CASSPPESYGYTF
few	TRBV28	-	TRBJ2-6	TGTGCCAGCAGTACCCGCCGGTCTGGGGCCAACGTCCTGACTTTC	CASSTRRSGANVLTF
-	TRBV7-9	-	TRBJ1-4	TGTGCCAGCAGCCATACTGGGACACAATCAAGTGAAAAACTGTTTTTT	CASSHTGTQSSEKLFF
many	TRBV10-3	-	TRBJ1-1	TGTGCCGGAAGGCCTAGAGAGAACACTGAAGCTTTCTTT	CAGRPRENTEAFF
many	TRBV6-5	-	TRBJ2-7	TGTGCCAGCAGTTACGCGCGGGGCTCCTACGAGCAGTACTTC	CASSYARGSYEQYF
many	TRBV28	-	TRBJ1-1	TGTGCCAGCGCCTCAAGCGGCACTGAAGCTTTCTTT	CASASSGTEAFF
many	TRBV20-1	-	TRBJ1-1	TGCAGTGCGACTCAGGGATTGGGAGTGAACACTGAAGCTTTCTTT	CSATQGLGVNTEAFF
few	TRBV4-3	TRBD1	TRBJ2-7	TGCGCCAGCAGCCAAGTAGGGGCAGGGGGCAACGAGCAGTACTTC	CASSQVGAGGNEQYF
many	TRBV7-2	-	TRBJ1-5	TGTGCCAGCAGCTTAGAGGGAGGCAATCAGCCCCAGCATTTT	CASSLEGGNQPQHF
-	TRBV19	-	TRBJ1-5	TGTGCCAGTAGTTCCCACGAAGGGTTCGGTAGCAATCAGCCCCAGCATTTT	CASSSHEGFGSNQPQHF
many	TRBV20-1	TRBD2	TRBJ2-1	TGCAGTGCTGGAGGGGGGCCGGTGCTTAGGACTAGCGGGGATGCAAATGAGCAGTTCTTC	CSAGGGPVLRTSGDANEQFF
many	TRBV7-2	-	TRBJ2-3	TGTGCCAGCAGCTATACGGCAGATACGCAGTATTTT	CASSYTADTQYF
-	TRBV3-1	TRBD1	TRBJ1-1	TGTGCCAGCAGCCGGACAGGAAGCAACACTGAAGCTTTCTTT	CASSRTGSNTEAFF
few	TRBV6-2/TRBV6-3	-	TRBJ2-7	TGTGCCAGCAAGCAGACAGCCGGCTCCTACGAGCAGTACTTC	CASKQTAGSYEQYF
few	TRBV7-3	-	TRBJ2-1	TGTGCCAGCAGCTTAACGGGGGCGGTCCGCGAGCAGTTCTTC	CASSLTGAVREQFF
few	TRBV28	TRBD1	TRBJ1-2	TGTGCCAGCAGTTTAGGGACAGGCTTCATGAGCTACACCTTC	CASSLGTGFMSYTF
many	TRBV5-5	TRBD1	TRBJ2-3	TGTGCCAGCAGCAGGGGACAGGGAGCAGGGCTAGATACGCAGTATTTT	CASSRGQGAGLDTQYF
once	TRBV15	-	TRBJ2-3	TGTGCCACCGGCTACGCCCCGGATACGCAGTATTTT	CATGYAPDTQYF
many	TRBV2	-	TRBJ1-1	TGTGCCAGCAACATACAGGGTCTGAACACTGAAGCTTTCTTT	CASNIQGLNTEAFF
-	TRBV12-3/TRBV12-4	-	TRBJ2-1	TGTGCCAGCAGTTTCGGGGGAGAAAGTGAGCAGTTCTTC	CASSFGGESEQFF
many	TRBV27	-	TRBJ2-4	TGTGCCAGCAGTTTGGAAGGGGATGCCAAAAACATTCAGTACTTC	CASSLEGDAKNIQYF